This passage covers 4 T cell receptor beta chains from one sample sequenced in a study of T cell responses to AZD1222 COVID-19 vaccine. Profiled with immunoSEQ multiplex PCR; TCRdb holds only in-frame clones, not every one. The sample includes about 130,000 clones, approximately 91% seen only once; the top ten take roughly 1.7%. This sample comprised peripheral blood, obtained on day 0 of AZD1222 vaccination. These receptors came from an adult in good health.

The rearrangement uses TRBV7-2 and TRBJ2-3; 9 bases are a match to TRBD2. With 1 base clipped from V and 6 bases from J, the junction kept 2 bases outside the gene matches. The CDR3 totals 14 residues. CDR1 SGHTA and CDR2 FQGNSA come from the germline V gene. This chain's CDR3 is CASSLETSGDTQYF. The CDR3 bases are TGTGCCAGCAGCTTAGAAACTAGCGGGGATACGCAGTATTTT.

This chain uses TRBV12-3 or TRBV12-4 with TRBJ1-2; 7 bases are shared with TRBD1. The CDR3 sequence is 13 residues long. J gave up 4 bases and V 6 bases, and 5 bases lay outside the gene matches. Here the CDR3 reads CASRMTGFYGYTF. As DNA, the CDR3 is TGTGCCAGCAGGATGACAGGGTTCTATGGCTACACCTTC.

The chain carries TRBV18 and TRBJ2-7; D is possibly TRBD2 (5 bases). The CDR3 runs to 15 residues. V gave up 3 bases and J gave up 0 bases, with 12 bases separating them. Germline V gives CDR1 KGHSH, CDR2 LQKENI. CDR3 region: CASSPSGSNSYEQYF. CDR3 in DNA: TGTGCCAGCTCACCGAGCGGTTCAAACTCCTACGAGCAGTACTTC.

The gene calls are TRBV5-6 and TRBJ2-7; possibly TRBD2 for D (5 bases). Germline assignment: CDR1 SGHDT and CDR2 YYEEEE. V shed 5 bases and J shed 0 bases, with 12 bases lying between them. The CDR3 contains 14 residues. This chain's CDR3 is CASRLEDGSYEQYF. For the CDR3, the DNA is TGTGCCAGCAGGCTGGAGGACGGCTCCTACGAGCAGTACTTC.